These T cell receptor beta chains were read from a single sample in a study of post-analysis software for immune sequencing data. TCRdb redid the calling of the PCR reads with MiXCR, one entry per CDR3 protein. This table holds about 810,000 distinct CDR3 sequences, roughly 50% found once. The material sequenced was blood. These receptors were collected from a girl between 5 and 17 years old with multiple sclerosis. Both conserved end residues are part of each CDR3. Each record gives: CDR3 DNA, CDR3 protein, V gene, clone size, J gene, CDR3 length, D gene. A D gene is named only where the DNA matches it firmly. Size values are once, few and many counts, or a class for expanded clones, and some rows have none.

cdr3_nt: TGTGCCAGCAGCTTAGAGGCGTGGGACAGGGGAGGGGAGCAGTACTTC
cdr3_aa: CASSLEAWDRGGEQYF
v_call: TRBV7-8
clone_size: NA
j_call: TRBJ2-7
cdr3_length: 16
d_call: TRBD1

cdr3_nt: TGTGCCAGCAGTACCACAGGGGTGCAGCCCCAGCATTTT
cdr3_aa: CASSTTGVQPQHF
v_call: TRBV6-2/TRBV6-3
clone_size: NA
j_call: TRBJ1-5
cdr3_length: 13
d_call: TRBD1

cdr3_nt: TGTGCCAGCAGCCCTCTTAGCGGGAGGCCCAAGGATACGCAGTATTTT
cdr3_aa: CASSPLSGRPKDTQYF
v_call: TRBV3-1
clone_size: NA
j_call: TRBJ2-3
cdr3_length: 16
d_call: TRBD2

cdr3_nt: TGTGCCAGCACCCAGATGGGCCAAGAGACCCAGTACTTC
cdr3_aa: CASTQMGQETQYF
v_call: TRBV7-9
clone_size: once
j_call: TRBJ2-5
cdr3_length: 13
d_call: NA

cdr3_nt: TGTGCCAGCAGCTTGTTGACTGATAGCAATCAGCCCCAGCATTTT
cdr3_aa: CASSLLTDSNQPQHF
v_call: TRBV5-5
clone_size: NA
j_call: TRBJ1-5
cdr3_length: 15
d_call: NA

cdr3_nt: TGTGCCAGCAGCTTGGAACATCGGGCCAACGTCCTGACTTTC
cdr3_aa: CASSLEHRANVLTF
v_call: TRBV5-5
clone_size: NA
j_call: TRBJ2-6
cdr3_length: 14
d_call: NA

cdr3_nt: TGCGCCAGCAGTGGGAACTCCCTAGCGGGAGTGTCTGGAGAGACCCAGTACTTC
cdr3_aa: CASSGNSLAGVSGETQYF
v_call: TRBV10-2
clone_size: NA
j_call: TRBJ2-5
cdr3_length: 18
d_call: TRBD2

cdr3_nt: TGTGCCAGCAGTCCCAGGTCAGCGGAGCAGTACTTC
cdr3_aa: CASSPRSAEQYF
v_call: TRBV12-3/TRBV12-4
clone_size: NA
j_call: TRBJ2-5
cdr3_length: 12
d_call: NA

cdr3_nt: TGTGCCAGCAGCGTAGCCGGGACAGTTAATGAAAAACTGTTTTTT
cdr3_aa: CASSVAGTVNEKLFF
v_call: TRBV9
clone_size: NA
j_call: TRBJ1-4
cdr3_length: 15
d_call: TRBD1

cdr3_nt: TGCGCCAGCAGGCTAGCGCTTCTCCAAGAGACCCAGTACTTC
cdr3_aa: CASRLALLQETQYF
v_call: TRBV5-1
clone_size: NA
j_call: TRBJ2-5
cdr3_length: 14
d_call: NA

cdr3_nt: TGTGCCAGCGAACAAGGAGTGGTCAGTGAGCAGTTCTTC
cdr3_aa: CASEQGVVSEQFF
v_call: TRBV2
clone_size: NA
j_call: TRBJ2-1
cdr3_length: 13
d_call: NA

cdr3_nt: TGTGCCAGCAGCTCCCCGGGACTAGCTTGGAATGAGCAGTTCTTC
cdr3_aa: CASSSPGLAWNEQFF
v_call: TRBV7-2
clone_size: few
j_call: TRBJ2-1
cdr3_length: 15
d_call: TRBD2

cdr3_nt: TGTGCCAGCAGTTTACGGACTAGCGGGCGGGCCGAGCAGTACTTC
cdr3_aa: CASSLRTSGRAEQYF
v_call: TRBV12-3/TRBV12-4
clone_size: once
j_call: TRBJ2-7
cdr3_length: 15
d_call: TRBD2

cdr3_nt: TGCGCCAGCAGTTCCGGGACTAGCGGGGGTGGGACCCAGTACTTC
cdr3_aa: CASSSGTSGGGTQYF
v_call: TRBV5-1
clone_size: NA
j_call: TRBJ2-5
cdr3_length: 15
d_call: TRBD2

cdr3_nt: TGCAGCGGTGCGACAGGGGTCTACGAGCAGTACTTC
cdr3_aa: CSGATGVYEQYF
v_call: TRBV29-1
clone_size: few
j_call: TRBJ2-7
cdr3_length: 12
d_call: TRBD1

cdr3_nt: TGCAGTGCCGGACAGGGGGCCTGTGGCTACACCTTC
cdr3_aa: CSAGQGACGYTF
v_call: TRBV20-1
clone_size: NA
j_call: TRBJ1-2
cdr3_length: 12
d_call: TRBD1

cdr3_nt: TGCAGTGCTAGGCTGGCGAACAGGGAGACCCAGTACTTC
cdr3_aa: CSARLANRETQYF
v_call: TRBV20-1
clone_size: few
j_call: TRBJ2-5
cdr3_length: 13
d_call: NA

cdr3_nt: TGTGCCAGCAGCTTAAAGGGCTCGGGAGCTTTCTTT
cdr3_aa: CASSLKGSGAFF
v_call: TRBV11-2
clone_size: few
j_call: TRBJ1-1
cdr3_length: 12
d_call: NA

cdr3_nt: TGCGCCAGCAGCTTAGACAGGGAGCCCGTAATGGGCACCGGGGAGCTGTTTTTT
cdr3_aa: CASSLDREPVMGTGELFF
v_call: TRBV5-1
clone_size: few
j_call: TRBJ2-2
cdr3_length: 18
d_call: TRBD1

cdr3_nt: TGTGCCAGCAGCTTAGGGGACAGGGGGTTTGAGACCCAGTACTTC
cdr3_aa: CASSLGDRGFETQYF
v_call: TRBV13
clone_size: few
j_call: TRBJ2-5
cdr3_length: 15
d_call: TRBD1

cdr3_nt: TGCAGCGTTGAAATGAGACTAGCGGGGGGGCGCGGTGGGCAGTTCTTC
cdr3_aa: CSVEMRLAGGRGGQFF
v_call: TRBV29-1
clone_size: NA
j_call: TRBJ2-1
cdr3_length: 16
d_call: TRBD2

cdr3_nt: TGCAGTGCTAGCACAGGGGGGGCCTACAATGAGCAGTTCTTC
cdr3_aa: CSASTGGAYNEQFF
v_call: TRBV20-1
clone_size: NA
j_call: TRBJ2-1
cdr3_length: 14
d_call: NA

cdr3_nt: TGCAGCGCCCTATCCGGGGCCACTGAAGCTTTCTTT
cdr3_aa: CSALSGATEAFF
v_call: TRBV29-1
clone_size: NA
j_call: TRBJ1-1
cdr3_length: 12
d_call: NA

cdr3_nt: TGTGCCAGCAGTCATAGGACAGGGAGCTCCTACGAGCAGTACTTC
cdr3_aa: CASSHRTGSSYEQYF
v_call: TRBV6-1
clone_size: few
j_call: TRBJ2-7
cdr3_length: 15
d_call: TRBD1

cdr3_nt: TGTGCCAGCAGCCCTCTTCCGGGACTAGCGACTTCCTACAATGAGCAGTTCTTC
cdr3_aa: CASSPLPGLATSYNEQFF
v_call: TRBV7-3
clone_size: NA
j_call: TRBJ2-1
cdr3_length: 18
d_call: TRBD2

cdr3_nt: TGCAGTGCTAAACACGGGACACCAGCCTACGAGCAGTACTTC
cdr3_aa: CSAKHGTPAYEQYF
v_call: TRBV20-1
clone_size: NA
j_call: TRBJ2-7
cdr3_length: 14
d_call: NA

cdr3_nt: TGTGCCAGCAGTCCGATCTTAGCAGTTAACTATGGCTACACCTTC
cdr3_aa: CASSPILAVNYGYTF
v_call: TRBV3-1
clone_size: NA
j_call: TRBJ1-2
cdr3_length: 15
d_call: NA

cdr3_nt: TGTGCCAGCAGCTTAAGAGGACAGACCTACGAGCAGTACTTC
cdr3_aa: CASSLRGQTYEQYF
v_call: TRBV7-6
clone_size: NA
j_call: TRBJ2-7
cdr3_length: 14
d_call: NA

cdr3_nt: TGCGCCAGCAGCCAAGATATCGCCCCCGGACTAGCGGGGCGAACCTACGAGCAGTACTTC
cdr3_aa: CASSQDIAPGLAGRTYEQYF
v_call: TRBV4-1
clone_size: NA
j_call: TRBJ2-7
cdr3_length: 20
d_call: TRBD2

cdr3_nt: TGTGCCAGCAGCTTAGAGTCAGTGGCAGATACGCAGTATTTT
cdr3_aa: CASSLESVADTQYF
v_call: TRBV7-8
clone_size: NA
j_call: TRBJ2-3
cdr3_length: 14
d_call: NA

cdr3_nt: TGTGCCAGCAGTTTAGGGGCGGCACTTAACTATGGCTACACCTTC
cdr3_aa: CASSLGAALNYGYTF
v_call: TRBV12-3/TRBV12-4
clone_size: NA
j_call: TRBJ1-2
cdr3_length: 15
d_call: NA

cdr3_nt: TGTGCCAGCGTCCTCGCCACAGATACGCAGTATTTT
cdr3_aa: CASVLATDTQYF
v_call: TRBV12-3/TRBV12-4
clone_size: few
j_call: TRBJ2-3
cdr3_length: 12
d_call: NA

cdr3_nt: TGCAGTGCTAGGAGGAGAGGGAGGCAGTGGGGTACCAACGAGCAGTACTTC
cdr3_aa: CSARRRGRQWGTNEQYF
v_call: TRBV20-1
clone_size: NA
j_call: TRBJ2-7
cdr3_length: 17
d_call: NA

cdr3_nt: TGTGCCAGCAGCGTAGACCGGGCGGGAGCGAGTGAGCAGTACTTC
cdr3_aa: CASSVDRAGASEQYF
v_call: TRBV9
clone_size: NA
j_call: TRBJ2-7
cdr3_length: 15
d_call: TRBD2

cdr3_nt: TGTGCCAGCAGCCAAGATAGGCTAGCAGTGAAGTACTTC
cdr3_aa: CASSQDRLAVKYF
v_call: TRBV14
clone_size: NA
j_call: TRBJ2-7
cdr3_length: 13
d_call: NA

cdr3_nt: TGCAGTGCTAGAGGTGCCGGGACTAGGCCTTATAACAATGAGCAGTTCTTC
cdr3_aa: CSARGAGTRPYNNEQFF
v_call: TRBV20-1
clone_size: NA
j_call: TRBJ2-1
cdr3_length: 17
d_call: TRBD2

cdr3_nt: TGTGCCAGCAGTCAATCAGGGTGGCAAGAGACCCAGTACTTC
cdr3_aa: CASSQSGWQETQYF
v_call: TRBV27
clone_size: NA
j_call: TRBJ2-5
cdr3_length: 14
d_call: NA

cdr3_nt: TGCAGCGTAGCGCAGGGGGCCCACGAGCAGTACTTC
cdr3_aa: CSVAQGAHEQYF
v_call: TRBV29-1
clone_size: NA
j_call: TRBJ2-7
cdr3_length: 12
d_call: TRBD1

cdr3_nt: TGTGCCAGCAGCCGTCTCGGGATCCGGACCTCCTACGAGCAGTACTTC
cdr3_aa: CASSRLGIRTSYEQYF
v_call: TRBV12-3/TRBV12-4
clone_size: few
j_call: TRBJ2-7
cdr3_length: 16
d_call: NA

cdr3_nt: TGCAGCGTTGGACAGGGGGCTTTCAACAGCTCCTACAATGAGCAGTTCTTC
cdr3_aa: CSVGQGAFNSSYNEQFF
v_call: TRBV29-1
clone_size: once
j_call: TRBJ2-1
cdr3_length: 17
d_call: TRBD1

cdr3_nt: TGCGCCAGCAGCCGGGGACAGGGGCGCGCCTACGAGCAGTACTTC
cdr3_aa: CASSRGQGRAYEQYF
v_call: TRBV5-1
clone_size: NA
j_call: TRBJ2-7
cdr3_length: 15
d_call: TRBD1

cdr3_nt: TGTGCCTCCCGGACTTCTAGCACAGATACGCAGTATTTT
cdr3_aa: CASRTSSTDTQYF
v_call: TRBV7-9
clone_size: once
j_call: TRBJ2-3
cdr3_length: 13
d_call: NA

cdr3_nt: TGTGCCAGCTCCCAGGGTGACTATGGCTACACCTTC
cdr3_aa: CASSQGDYGYTF
v_call: TRBV7-9
clone_size: NA
j_call: TRBJ1-2
cdr3_length: 12
d_call: NA

cdr3_nt: TGTGCCAGCAGTTTCGCCTGGACTTCTCAAGAGACCCAGTACTTC
cdr3_aa: CASSFAWTSQETQYF
v_call: TRBV28
clone_size: NA
j_call: TRBJ2-5
cdr3_length: 15
d_call: NA

cdr3_nt: TGTGCCAGCAGGAATCAACAGCTAGCGGGAGTGAGCCACGAGCAGTACTTC
cdr3_aa: CASRNQQLAGVSHEQYF
v_call: TRBV7-9
clone_size: NA
j_call: TRBJ2-7
cdr3_length: 17
d_call: TRBD2